This T cell receptor (beta chain) was captured by sequencing in a study of T cells in Graves' hyperthyroidism and ophthalmopathy. Template material for amplifying TCR beta CDR3 regions consisted of RNA transcripts. Using the HTBI primer set, a first-round RT-PCR was run on the TCR CDR3. TCRdb fed the multiplex PCR reads into MiXCR, producing one record per CDR3 protein. Of fewer than 450,000 distinct CDR3 sequences listed, approximately 18% are singletons. The hyperthyroidism was newly diagnosed and had lasted under 2 months; the patients were aged 18 to 65. Clinicians diagnosed patients from clinical symptoms, serum thyroxine and TRAb, thyroid ultrasound and orbital computed tomography. PBMCs stemmed from around 10 ml fresh peripheral blood. This clonotype has just a few counts. Germline V gene sequence: CDR1 MNHNY, CDR2 SVGAGI (reference sequence). The CDR3 covers 15 residues. The V and J ends lost 2 bases and 6 bases, in that order; junction bases with no gene match: 7.

Sequencing was performed on blood. The clonotype comes from a woman between 25 and 40 years old with Graves' hyperthyroidism that later progressed to Graves' ophthalmopathy. The J gene is TRBJ2-3, the V gene TRBV6-6, with TRBD2 matching over 8 bases. CDR3 DNA: TGTGCCAGCAGTTACCACGGGGGGGGCCGGGATACGCAGTATTTT. Translating gives CASSYHGGGRDTQYF.